The 9 T cell receptor beta chains below all came from one sample that was sequenced in a study of CD8+ T cells in alopecia areata. RNA, once extracted, was reverse transcribed into cDNA for use as the sequencing template. Generated by immunoSEQ multiplex PCR, the TCRdb table keeps only in-frame clones and is missing some. The sample shows hundreds of thousands of clones, roughly two thirds of them seen only once. The sequencing used CD4+ T cells sorted from blood, collected at week 0. These receptors were collected from a human donor with alopecia areata.

This clone turned up a few times. The chain carries TRBV7-2 and TRBJ2-7; 11 nucleotides line up with TRBD2. The CDR3 covers 14 residues. With V trimmed by 5 bases and J by 4 bases, 4 bases remained unmatched. Germline V CDR1 and CDR2: SGHTA, FQGNSA. Here the CDR3 reads CASSGASGGYEQYF. DNA of the CDR3: TGTGCCAGCAGCGGGGCTAGCGGGGGGTACGAGCAGTACTTC. Looking up the rest from reference TRBV7-2 and TRBJ2-7 gives the full variable domain: GAGVSQSPSNKVTEKGKDVELRCDPISGHTALYWYRQSLGQGLEFLIYFQGNSAPDKSGLPSDRFSAERTGGSVSTLTIQRTQQEDSAVYLCASSGASGGYEQYFGPGTRLTVT.

The chain recombines TRBV30 with TRBJ2-7; the D is unclear. The germline V gene has CDR1 GTSNPN and CDR2 SVGIG (reference sequence). V was cut by 2 bases and J by 1 base, with 15 bases left in between. This CDR3 is 15 amino acids long. The CDR3 coding sequence is TGTGCCTGGAGTCCTCGGCGGTGGGTGTCCTACGAGCAGTACTTC. Its protein is CAWSPRRWVSYEQYF.

CDR3 in amino acids: CAWSKRAGTSGANVLTF. In DNA form, the CDR3 reads TGTGCCTGGAGTAAGAGGGCCGGCACCTCTGGGGCCAACGTCCTGACTTTC. The chain is built from TRBV30 and TRBJ2-6; a weak D match, TRBD2 (5 bases). This CDR3 spans 17 amino acids. Germline CDR1 and CDR2: GTSNPN and SVGIG (reference sequence). Trimming removed 2 bases from V and 0 bases from J, with 14 bases in between.

This clone was seen a few times. The chain has TRBV5-4 and TRBJ2-6; D is perhaps TRBD1 or TRBD2 (5 bases each). This CDR3 comprises 16 residues. Per the germline V gene, CDR1 is SGHNT and CDR2 is YYREEE (reference sequence). Trimming removed 4 bases from V and 0 bases from J, with 11 bases in between. CDR3 coding DNA: TGTGCCAGCAGCCGGGGACGGAACTCTGGGGCCAACGTCCTGACTTTC. Translation gives CASSRGRNSGANVLTF. The full variable domain, completed using reference TRBV5-4 and TRBJ2-6, is ETGVTQSPTHLIKTRGQQVTLRCSSQSGHNTVSWYQQALGQGPQFIFQYYREEENGRGNFPPRFSGLQFPNYSSELNVNALELDDSALYLCASSRGRNSGANVLTFGAGSRLTVL.

This sequence joins TRBV29-1 and TRBJ2-2; a weak D match, TRBD2 (5 bases). The germline gives CDR1 SQVTM, CDR2 ANQGSEA. Trimming pared 4 bases from V and 0 bases from J, leaving 6 bases between. The CDR3 is made up of 13 amino acids. The CDR3 DNA reads as TGCAGCGTTGCAGCGGCGAACACCGGGGAGCTGTTTTTT. This gives the protein CSVAAANTGELFF.

This clone was counted ten times or more. This sequence joins TRBV14 and TRBJ1-2; 9 bases fit TRBD1. Germline V gene lookup returns CDR1 SGHDN and CDR2 FVKESK. The CDR3 totals 15 residues. V lost 3 bases and J lost 4; bases outside the gene matches: 6. The CDR3 is CASSHKDRGPYGYTF. Written as DNA, the CDR3 is TGTGCCAGCAGCCACAAGGACAGGGGCCCCTATGGCTACACCTTC. Variable domain in full (rest from reference TRBV14 and TRBJ1-2): EAGVTQFPSHSVIEKGQTVTLRCDPISGHDNLYWYRRVMGKEIKFLLHFVKESKQDESGMPNNRFLAERTGGTYSTLKVQPAELEDSGVYFCASSHKDRGPYGYTFGSGTRLTVV.

This rearrangement joins TRBV6-5 to TRBJ2-5, with TRBD1 matching 8 bases. Germline V gives CDR1 MNHEY, CDR2 SVGAGI. This CDR3 comprises 13 residues. Unmatched junction bases numbered 5, after V lost 9 bases and J lost 2 bases. The CDR3 region is CASTGTGQETQYF. The CDR3 nucleotides are TGTGCCAGTACCGGGACAGGTCAAGAGACCCAGTACTTC.

The chain combines TRBV19 with TRBJ2-3; 9 bases agree with TRBD1. The length of the CDR3 is 14 residues. CDR1 is LNHDA, CDR2 SQIVND, per germline (reference sequence). After removal of 5 bases from V and 6 bases from J, the junction contained 6 bases not matched to a gene. This chain's CDR3 is CASSLGTGLDTQYF. The DNA for the CDR3 is TGTGCCAGTAGTTTGGGGACAGGGTTGGATACGCAGTATTTT. Variable domain in full (rest from reference TRBV19 and TRBJ2-3): DGGITQSPKYLFRKEGQNVTLSCEQNLNHDAMYWYRQDPGQGLRLIYYSQIVNDFQKGDIAEGYSVSREKKESFPLTVTSAQKNPTAFYLCASSLGTGLDTQYFGPGTRLTVL.

The V call is TRBV2, the J call TRBJ1-5; the D is unclear. This CDR3 has 13 residues. The ends were cut back, 4 bases at V and 4 bases at J, with 8 bases in the middle. In germline, CDR1 is SNHLY, CDR2 FYNNEI. The CDR3 loop reads CASSVSHNQPQHF. CDR3 in DNA: TGTGCCAGCAGTGTGTCCCATAATCAGCCCCAGCATTTT. Filled out from reference TRBV2 and TRBJ1-5, the complete variable domain reads EPEVTQTPSHQVTQMGQEVILRCVPISNHLYFYWYRQILGQKVEFLVSFYNNEISEKSEIFDDQFSVERPDGSNFTLKIRSTKLEDSAMYFCASSVSHNQPQHFGDGTRLSIL.